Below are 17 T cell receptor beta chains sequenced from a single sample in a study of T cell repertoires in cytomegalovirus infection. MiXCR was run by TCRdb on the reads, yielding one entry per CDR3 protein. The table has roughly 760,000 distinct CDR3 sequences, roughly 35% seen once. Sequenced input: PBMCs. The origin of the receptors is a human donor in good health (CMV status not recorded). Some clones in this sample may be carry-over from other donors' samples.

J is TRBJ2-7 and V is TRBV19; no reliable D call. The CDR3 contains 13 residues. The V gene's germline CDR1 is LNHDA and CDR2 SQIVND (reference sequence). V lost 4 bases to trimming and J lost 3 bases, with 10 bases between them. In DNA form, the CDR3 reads TGTGCCAGTAGTAGTCAGCCCGGCTACGAGCAGTACTTC. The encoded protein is CASSSQPGYEQYF.

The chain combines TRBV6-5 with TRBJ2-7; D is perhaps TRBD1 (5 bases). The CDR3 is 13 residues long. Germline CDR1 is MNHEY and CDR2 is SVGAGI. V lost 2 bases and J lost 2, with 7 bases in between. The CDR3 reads CASSYDSTYEQYF. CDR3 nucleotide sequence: TGTGCCAGCAGTTACGACAGCACCTACGAGCAGTACTTC.

Written as DNA, the CDR3 is TGTGCCAGCAGGGGGCAGGCCATCGAGCAGTACTTC. It codes for CASRGQAIEQYF. The chain couples TRBV7-4 to TRBJ2-7; a possible D gene is TRBD1 (5 bases). CDR3 length equals 12 residues. Germline values: CDR1 SGHVT, CDR2 SQSDAQ. Deletions cut 6 bases from V and 6 bases from J, with 12 bases between.

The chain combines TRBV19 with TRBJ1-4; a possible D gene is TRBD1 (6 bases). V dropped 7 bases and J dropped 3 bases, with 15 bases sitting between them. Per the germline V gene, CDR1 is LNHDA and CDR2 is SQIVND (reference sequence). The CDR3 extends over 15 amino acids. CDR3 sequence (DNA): TGTGCCAGTAAGGGGGTGGCTGGAGCTAATGAAAAACTGTTTTTT. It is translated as CASKGVAGANEKLFF. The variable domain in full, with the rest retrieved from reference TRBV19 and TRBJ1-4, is DGGITQSPKYLFRKEGQNVTLSCEQNLNHDAMYWYRQDPGQGLRLIYYSQIVNDFQKGDIAEGYSVSREKKESFPLTVTSAQKNPTAFYLCASKGVAGANEKLFFGSGTQLSVL.

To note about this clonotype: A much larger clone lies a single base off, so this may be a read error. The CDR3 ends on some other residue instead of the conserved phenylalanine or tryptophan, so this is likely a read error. This chain's CDR3 is CASSLLAGGRTDTQYI. The CDR3 DNA is TGTGCCAGCAGCTTGCTAGCGGGGGGGCGTACAGATACGCAGTATATT. The genes are TRBV7-2 and TRBJ2-3, with 12 nucleotides matching TRBD2. The CDR3 consists of 16 residues. The V gene end was trimmed by 3 bases and the J gene end by 3 bases; junction bases not matched to a gene: 4. Germline lookup yields CDR1 SGHTA and CDR2 FQGNSA.

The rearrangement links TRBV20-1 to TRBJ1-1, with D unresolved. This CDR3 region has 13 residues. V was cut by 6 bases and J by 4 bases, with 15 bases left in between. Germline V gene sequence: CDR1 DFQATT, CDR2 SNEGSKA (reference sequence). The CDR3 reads CSAPTSGITEAFF. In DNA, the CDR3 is TGCAGTGCCCCGACCTCCGGAATCACTGAAGCTTTCTTT.

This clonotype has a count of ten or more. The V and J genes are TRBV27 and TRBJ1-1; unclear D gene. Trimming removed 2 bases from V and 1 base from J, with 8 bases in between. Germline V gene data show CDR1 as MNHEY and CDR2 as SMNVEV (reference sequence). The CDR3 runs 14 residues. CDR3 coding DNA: TGTGCCAGCAGTTTAATAGACTCGAACACTGAAGCTTTCTTT. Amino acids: CASSLIDSNTEAFF.

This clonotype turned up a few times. CDR3 residues: CASSEGDNYEQYF. For the CDR3, the DNA is TGTGCCAGCAGTGAAGGGGACAACTACGAGCAGTACTTC. The chain is built from TRBV6-1 and TRBJ2-7; the D gene is possibly TRBD1 (6 bases). The V end lost 1 base, the J end lost 3 bases, and 7 bases lay between the germline ends. This CDR3 is 13 amino acids long. In germline, CDR1 is MNHNS, CDR2 SASEGT.

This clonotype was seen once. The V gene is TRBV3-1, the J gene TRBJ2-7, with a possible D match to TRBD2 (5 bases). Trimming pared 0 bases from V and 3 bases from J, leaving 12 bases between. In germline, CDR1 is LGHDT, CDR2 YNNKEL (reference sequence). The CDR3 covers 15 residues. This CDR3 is CASSQDAIGSYEQYF. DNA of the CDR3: TGTGCCAGCAGCCAAGATGCAATAGGGAGCTACGAGCAGTACTTC.

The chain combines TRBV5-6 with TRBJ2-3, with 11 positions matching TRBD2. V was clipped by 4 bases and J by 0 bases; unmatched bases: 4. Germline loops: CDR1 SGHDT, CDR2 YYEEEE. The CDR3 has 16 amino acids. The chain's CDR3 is CASSAGLAASTDTQYF. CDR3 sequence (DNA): TGTGCCAGCAGCGCGGGACTAGCGGCTAGCACAGATACGCAGTATTTT. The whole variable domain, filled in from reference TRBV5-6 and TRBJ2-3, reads DAGVTQSPTHLIKTRGQQVTLRCSPKSGHDTVSWYQQALGQGPQFIFQYYEEEERQRGNFPDRFSGHQFPNYSSELNVNALLLGDSALYLCASSAGLAASTDTQYFGPGTRLTVL.

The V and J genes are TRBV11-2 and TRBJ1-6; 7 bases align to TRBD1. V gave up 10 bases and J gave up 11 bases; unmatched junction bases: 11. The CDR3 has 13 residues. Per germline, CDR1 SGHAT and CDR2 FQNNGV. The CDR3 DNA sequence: TGTGCCACCACCCCTGACAGGGCGGCACCCCTCCACTTT. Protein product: CATTPDRAAPLHF.

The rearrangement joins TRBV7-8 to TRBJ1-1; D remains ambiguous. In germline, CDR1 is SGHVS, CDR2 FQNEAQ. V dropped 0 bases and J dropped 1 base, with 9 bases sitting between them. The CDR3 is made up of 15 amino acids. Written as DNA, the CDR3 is TGTGCCAGCAGCTTAGCGCGCGGCGGGAACACTGAAGCTTTCTTT. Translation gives CASSLARGGNTEAFF.

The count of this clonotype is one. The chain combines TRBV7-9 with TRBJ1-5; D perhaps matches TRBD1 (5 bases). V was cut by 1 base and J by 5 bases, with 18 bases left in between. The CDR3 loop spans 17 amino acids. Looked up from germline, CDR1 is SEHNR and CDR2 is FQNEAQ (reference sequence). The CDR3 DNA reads TGTGCCAGCAGCTTAGAGGGGCCAGGTCGGGACCATCAGCCCCAGCATTTT. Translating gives CASSLEGPGRDHQPQHF.

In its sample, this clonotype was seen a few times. The CDR3 reads CASLGGRAEAFF. In DNA, the CDR3 is TGTGCCAGCCTGGGGGGGAGGGCTGAAGCTTTCTTT. The rearrangement uses TRBV19 and TRBJ1-1; tentatively, D is TRBD1 (5 bases). CDR3 length: 12 residues. Germline lookup yields CDR1 LNHDA and CDR2 SQIVND (reference sequence). V dropped 9 bases and J dropped 6 bases, with 14 bases sitting between them.

The CDR3 region has the DNA TGCAGTGCTTTCGGACAGGGGGCTTGGGGAAAGGAGACCCAGTACTTC. It yields the protein CSAFGQGAWGKETQYF. The rearrangement links TRBV20-1 to TRBJ2-5; 11 nucleotides agree with TRBD1. The germline CDR1 and CDR2 sequences are DFQATT and SNEGSKA (reference sequence). The CDR3 is made up of 16 amino acids. The junction had 13 bases not matched to a gene; V was cut back by 5 bases and J by 5 bases.

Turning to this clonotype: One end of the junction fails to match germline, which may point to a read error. This CDR3 reads CASRHGQGGQPQNF. CDR3 bases: TGTGCCAGCAGACACGGACAGGGTGGTCAGCCCCAGAATTTT. V gene TRBV12-3 or TRBV12-4 combines with J gene TRBJ1-5; 8 bases are shared with TRBD1. The CDR3 has 14 residues.

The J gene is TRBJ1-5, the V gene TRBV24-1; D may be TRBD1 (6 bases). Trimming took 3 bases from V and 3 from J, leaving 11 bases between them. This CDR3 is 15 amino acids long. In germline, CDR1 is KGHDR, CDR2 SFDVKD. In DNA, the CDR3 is TGTGCCACCAGTGATCCCAACAGGGACAATCAGCCCCAGCATTTT. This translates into CATSDPNRDNQPQHF.